The present entry profiles one T cell receptor beta chain with its context. Germline V gives CDR1 SGHRS, CDR2 YFSETQ. The CDR3 sequence is 16 residues long. The trim removed 4 bases at V and 3 bases at J, leaving 8 bases unmatched. The protocol was immunoSEQ multiplex PCR, while the TCRdb copy is restricted to in-frame clones and leaves out a portion. Of tens of thousands of clones listed, 75% to 95% are singletons. This entry comes from a study of control samples from healthy donors and cancer patients. Input material: blood. The rearrangement links TRBV5-1 to TRBJ2-7, with TRBD2 matching over 12 bases. This TCR came from a man aged 25 to 40 in good health. The CDR3: CASSLPTSGSVYEQYF. CDR3 DNA sequence: TGCGCCAGCAGCCTCCCGACTAGCGGGAGCGTCTACGAGCAGTACTTC.